This T cell receptor (beta chain) is from a study of blood T cell repertoires in COVID-19 (TCRdb year 2020). Regarding the research as a whole: The collaborator samples originated in the United States, Italy and Spain and spanned the acute and convalescent phases of COVID-19. Where available, HLA class I and class II types were taken from metadata supplied by the sample provider and were not determined by assay-based typing. The repertoires were made available in a free public database intended to serve as a resource for research on the immune response to SARS-CoV-2. The samples were drawn from two sources: the first 160 participants of the ongoing ImmuneRACE study, and fewer than 1,500 subjects contributed by 6 global collaborators. Sample metadata almost always included a de-identified subject ID, COVID-19 status, age in years and sex. Deeply sampled blood TCRbeta repertoires from subjects exposed to, actively infected with, or recovered from COVID-19 were included in the dataset. The material from the prospective study consisted of cDNA or gDNA derived from T cells, B-cell-depleted T cells, or PBMCs.

The collaborating institutions used their own protocols to collect whole blood in K2EDTA tubes. For TCRbeta analysis, collaborators shipped samples in one of three forms: frozen whole blood, isolated PBMCs, or DNA extracted from either of those sample types. TCRbeta CDR3 regions were amplified from genomic DNA using the immunoSEQ Assay, a bias-controlled multiplex PCR. On the study's bioinformatics: Within the assay, amplification of reference gene primers was used to estimate how many nucleated cells each sample contained. To quantify the absolute abundance of each unique TCRbeta CDR3 rearrangement, sequence reads were collapsed and filtered. For each sample, productive Simpson clonality was calculated by taking the square root of Simpson's diversity index across productive rearrangements. Sourced from immuneACCESS, this table was stored by TCRdb with only in-frame sequences that have V and J called. A share of the clones is absent; for the studies checked, an unresolved V gene accounts for under half, and the remainder has no known explanation. That table gives V, J and clone size, and the DNA gave D and trimming. This sample lists 100,000 or so clones; about 91% were detected once. The ten largest clones capture roughly 2.2% of the sample.

Concerning this clone itself: What this receptor recognizes is not known. No clone much larger than this one lies a single base away; base qualities are absent.

What the authors observed across the whole study: The amount of clinical and demographic metadata varied by source and participant and was provided uncurated.

V is cut by 1 base and J by 8 bases, and the space between the germline ends is 5 bases. Including the terminal cysteine and phenylalanine, the CDR3 comprises 12 residues. Only CDR3 DNA remains: 36 bases, in frame from the first base. The receptor was isolated from a human donor with active COVID-19. The donor label of this sample is uncertain. Here the chain combines TRBV12-3 or TRBV12-4 and TRBJ1-4, with the identity of the D gene unclear. Material for sequencing was peripheral blood. The DNA reads as follows: TGTGCCAGCAGTTTAGGGAGGGAAAAACTGTTTTTT. Translated, it reads CASSLGREKLFF.